This T cell receptor (beta chain) is from a study of blood T cells in healthy people across ages (dated by TCRdb to the mid-2010s). Study-level background: In model experiments, template switching captured about one uniquely barcoded TCR beta cDNA molecule for every two T cells. Age-related changes in TCR beta repertoire diversity were measured in the study by deep sequencing normalized with unique cDNA molecular identifiers. The donors were divided into four age groups: young (average around 15 years), middle-aged (approximately 41), aged (approximately 64) and long-lived (roughly 88). To avoid experimental bias, donors of different ages were distributed randomly across sequencing lanes. The study analyzed two additional independent replicas of 1 million unique cDNA reads from the same blood draw for two donors, one aged 18 to 30 and one aged 80 or older. The investigation overall reported the following: As age increased, observed TCR beta diversity per million T cells dropped in a roughly linear way, and a significant reduction was already evident by age 40. Donor CMV infection status was unknown, potentially confounding age-related changes in expanded clonotypes. Because profiling used bulk unsorted PBMCs, naive and antigen-experienced compartments could not be compared conclusively. Estimates of total diversity based on one million sequenced T cells were considered lower bounds and underestimates. Observed TCR beta diversity correlated strongly with the percentage of naive T cells measured by flow cytometry. Compared with the aged group, the long-lived group had more naive CD4+ T cells, fewer expanded clones and increased TCR diversity, suggesting age selection.

Libraries were made using 5' RACE. Sequencing relied on an Illumina HiSeq 2500. A second PCR of roughly 6 to 11 cycles was run with a J-beta primer mix and a sample-barcoded 5' primer. A unique molecular identifier was introduced onto each TCR beta cDNA molecule by a template-switch 5' adaptor carrying 12 random nucleotides. Each sample yielded at least 2.5 million CDR3-containing paired-end reads. All of the RNA was converted into first-strand cDNA using the Mint cDNA synthesis kit, with a TRBC-specific oligonucleotide serving as the primer. Following uracil-DNA glycosylase treatment, a first 18-cycle PCR with universal primers M1SS and BC2_uni_R was performed on all cDNA. Concerning the study's data processing: For normalization, 1 million high-quality reads were randomly selected from each sample, with every read carrying a distinct molecular identifier. Reads sharing molecular identifiers were discarded rather than binned into consensus sequences. MiTCR, run with a Q25 quality threshold and the strictest error-elimination algorithm, handled CDR3 identification, clonotype clustering and error correction. A nonparametric unseen species model with Euler transformation was used to estimate lower-bound total TCR beta diversity. TCRdb redid the processing of the public reads, applying fastp at Q25 and MiXCR, and retained in-frame beta chains. Merged by CDR3 protein, the rows form single entries marked with the most common genes and DNA. In this record, the V and J calls reflect TCRdb's handling and not the investigators' own analysis. The sample table records around 690,000 distinct CDR3 sequences; approximately 50% of these occur just once. Around 37% of the sample belongs to the ten largest clones.

Donors were 39 systemically healthy Caucasian individuals from Russia aged roughly 6 to 90 years. Each donor gave 8 to 10 milliliters of peripheral blood, drawn into EDTA-treated Vacutainer tubes. Ficoll-Paque density-gradient centrifugation was used to isolate PBMCs, with at least 7 million per sample. Trizol reagent was used to extract total RNA from PBMCs, with at least 5 micrograms per sample. The percentages of naive CD45RAhigh/CD27high T cells were determined by flow cytometry on a PBMC aliquot from every donor. Only one count was recorded for this clonotype. Its antigen is currently not known. There are no base qualities to consult, and no much larger clone falls within one base. A single read counts as weak evidence. V is clipped by 1 base and J by 0 bases, and the sequence between their germline boundaries is 13 bases long. Counted from cysteine to phenylalanine, this CDR3 has 16 amino acids. Only CDR3 DNA remains: 48 bases, in frame from the first base. The germline V gene provides CDR1 MNHEY and CDR2 SVGAGI.

The chain was built from TRBV6-5 and TRBJ2-7; TRBD1 might be the D gene, on 6 matching bases. This receptor was obtained from a man in his sixties in good health. Sequenced material: blood. The nucleotides are TGTGCCAGCAGTTACTTGTGGGGGCTGAGCTCCTACGAGCAGTACTTC. Translation gives CASSYLWGLSSYEQYF.